This TCR beta chain was sequenced during a study of CXCR3-negative and CXCR3-positive naive CD8 T cells (dated by TCRdb to the late 2010s). Notes on the research overall: In total, around 140 million TRB reads were obtained, or roughly 1.5 +/- 0.3 million reads per library. Diversity and physicochemical repertoire analyses covered eleven to twelve donors pooled from two independent experiments. TRBV-TRBJ cluster analysis included naive subsets from roughly 5 donors and memory cells from 3 donors.

Worth noting for this clonotype: Its antigen specificity is not known.

Data came from a NextSeq 550. The Human TCR Profiling Kit (MiLaboratory) was used to make UMI-labeled 5' RACE TRB cDNA libraries. cDNA synthesis used the entire amount of extracted RNA, and PCR amplification then used the entire amount of cDNA produced. Libraries were prepared in parallel with an identical number of PCR cycles. In the paper's pipeline: MIGEC and MiXCR extracted about 50,000 +/- 10,000 unique UMI-labeled TRB cDNA molecules per library, requiring at least two reads per UMI. An average of roughly 40,000 +/- 10,000 functional in-frame TRB CDR3 nucleotide clonotypes without stop codons was found per library. After downsampling to 5000 UMI-labeled TRB molecules per sample, diversity metrics such as normalized Shannon-Wiener and Chao1 were calculated in VDJtools. VDJtools computed clonotype-size-weighted physicochemical properties of the central five CDR3 residues: interaction energy, strength, volume and Kidera factor 4. After the reads were reprocessed by TCRdb, one entry was made per CDR3 protein sequence, with no DNA. The V and J calls shown here were made by TCRdb, not taken from the authors' results. For this sample, the table gives about 130,000 distinct CDR3 sequences. Jointly, the top ten make up 0.29% of the sample.

Each CD8+ T cell subset was flow-sorted in triplicate, and some 310,000 cells per subset were placed directly into RLT lysis buffer. To exclude memory contaminants, naive CD8+ T cells were stringently defined as CD45RO-CCR7+CD27+CD95-. Standard density gradient centrifugation was used to isolate peripheral blood mononuclear cells from buffy coats. A FACSAria III was used to flow-sort naive CXCR3-negative and CXCR3-positive CD8+ T cells. An RNeasy Mini Kit was used to extract total RNA from the sorted cells. Based on the germline V gene, the CDR1 and CDR2 sequences are SGHDT and YYEEEE. There are 14 amino acids in the CDR3, from cysteine to phenylalanine inclusive. Only the protein sequence is given. General conclusions and limits of the study: Compared with CXCR3-negative naive cells, CXCR3-positive naive cells had TRB CDR3s with higher hydrophobicity (lower Kidera factor 4), lower energy, and higher strength and volume indices. Because surface CD5, which is linked to self-reactivity in mice, was comparable between the naive subsets, TCR interaction strength was also inferred from the physicochemical properties of TRB CDR3s. Freshly isolated PBMCs were used for most assays because CXCR3 expression partially decreased after cryopreservation. Within the same donor, TRBV-TRBJ usage looked similar between naive CXCR3-negative and CXCR3-positive cells, but memory cells had distinct patterns. Comparably high repertoire diversity was found in both naive subsets, whereas much lower repertoire diversity was found in memory CD8+ T cells.

The TCR originated in a human donor in good health. Some clones in this sample may be carry-over from other donors' samples. The V gene is TRBV5-6 and the J gene is TRBJ2-7; TCRdb gives TRBD1 as the D gene, but with no DNA this cannot be confirmed. Sequencing used naive CXCR3- CD8+ T cells from blood. The cell subset or site tag for this specimen amounts to: CD45RO-CCR7+CD27+CD95- naive CD8+ T cells lacking CXCR3 (TNR3-). The CDR3 region has the sequence CASTSGDIRYEQYF.